This is a list of T cell receptor beta chains from one sample in a study of T-cell memory formation after mild COVID-19. In TCRdb, the 5' RACE reads were re-called with MiXCR into one record per CDR3 protein. The repertoire holds 350,000 to 400,000 distinct CDR3 sequences, about 21% seen once, with about an eighth in the top ten. Sequencing used PBMCs or a T cell subset sorted from them (not recorded which). Receptor source: an adult woman who had mild COVID-19 (a few samples of this study predate the infection). Cell type and time point are not known. CDR3s include the opening cysteine and the closing phenylalanine or tryptophan. A D gene is named only where the DNA matches it firmly. Size tells how often a clone was seen (once, few, many) or the class of an expanded clone, and some rows leave it out.

>TRBJ2-5|.|TRBV5-6|.
CASSSTSSRETQYF
TGTGCCAGCAGCTCCACTAGCTCCCGAGAGACCCAGTACTTC
>TRBJ2-7|TRBD1|TRBV25-1|few
CASSEAGQGARSYEQYF
TGTGCCAGCAGTGAGGCGGGACAGGGGGCGAGGTCGTACGAGCAGTACTTC
>TRBJ1-1|.|TRBV5-1|.
CASSSWGSDTEAFF
TGCGCCAGCAGCTCCTGGGGATCGGACACTGAAGCTTTCTTT
>TRBJ1-5|.|TRBV19|.
CASSTPGFINQPQHF
TGTGCCAGTAGTACCCCAGGGTTCATCAATCAGCCCCAGCATTTT
>TRBJ1-2|.|TRBV20-1|.
CSARAGYGYTF
TGCAGTGCTAGAGCAGGCTATGGCTACACCTTC
>TRBJ2-3|TRBD2|TRBV3-1|.
CASSRSSAGVYRDTQYF
TGTGCCAGCAGCCGTTCTAGCGCGGGAGTGTATAGAGATACGCAGTATTTT
>TRBJ2-3|.|TRBV7-2|.
CASSLAAADTQYF
TGTGCCAGCAGCTTAGCGGCGGCAGATACGCAGTATTTT
>TRBJ2-7|.|TRBV24-1|.
CATSGGNEQYF
TGTGCCACCAGTGGCGGGAACGAGCAGTACTTC
>TRBJ2-1|TRBD2|TRBV9|few
CASSPRSGSSYNEQFF
TGTGCCAGCAGCCCCCGTAGCGGGAGCTCCTACAATGAGCAGTTCTTC
>TRBJ1-5|.|TRBV7-2|.
CASSPGPNPGQPQHF
TGTGCCAGCAGCCCGGGACCGAACCCGGGTCAGCCCCAGCATTTT
>TRBJ2-1|.|TRBV6-5|few
CASSYRTRDNNEQFF
TGTGCCAGCAGTTACAGGACCCGGGATAACAATGAGCAGTTCTTC
>TRBJ2-3|TRBD2|TRBV20-1|.
CSARAAGGADTQYF
TGCAGTGCTAGAGCAGCGGGAGGTGCAGATACGCAGTATTTT
>TRBJ2-3|TRBD2|TRBV7-3|.
CASSLKGSGGARDTQYF
TGTGCCAGCAGCTTAAAAGGTAGCGGGGGGGCCAGAGATACGCAGTATTTT
>TRBJ2-1|.|TRBV10-2|.
CASSPSVDEQFF
TGCGCCAGCAGCCCGTCCGTGGATGAGCAGTTCTTC
>TRBJ2-4|.|TRBV12-3/TRBV12-4|.
CASTRGIQNIQYF
TGTGCCAGCACCCGAGGTATCCAAAACATTCAGTACTTC
>TRBJ2-1|.|TRBV20-1|.
CSARDTESSYNEQFF
TGCAGTGCTAGAGATACGGAGAGCTCCTACAATGAGCAGTTCTTC
>TRBJ2-7|.|TRBV29-1|few
CSVESGTYYEQYF
TGCAGCGTTGAATCAGGCACCTACTACGAGCAGTACTTC
>TRBJ1-2|TRBD1|TRBV2|.
CASRGQGDYYGYTF
TGTGCCAGCAGGGGACAGGGGGATTACTATGGCTACACCTTC
>TRBJ2-7|TRBD2|TRBV11-3|.
CASSFGREQYF
TGTGCCAGCAGCTTCGGGAGGGAGCAGTACTTC
>TRBJ2-2|.|TRBV2|once
CASSEVRTGELFF
TGTGCCAGCAGTGAAGTCCGCACCGGGGAGCTGTTTTTT
>TRBJ1-5|.|TRBV6-2/TRBV6-3|.
CASSYPGTNQPQHF
TGTGCCAGCAGTTACCCGGGAACCAATCAGCCCCAGCATTTT
>TRBJ2-5|TRBD2|TRBV5-1|few
CASSLVSGDQETQYF
TGCGCCAGCAGCTTAGTCAGCGGGGACCAAGAGACCCAGTACTTC
>TRBJ1-1|.|TRBV7-9|.
CASSLSVSRDTEAFF
TGTGCCAGCAGCTTAAGTGTTTCGAGGGACACTGAAGCTTTCTTT
>TRBJ2-7|.|TRBV20-1|few
CSAATGTTTYEQYF
TGCAGTGCTGCAACAGGGACCACTACCTACGAGCAGTACTTC
>TRBJ2-3|TRBD1|TRBV24-1|many
CATSERGQRWVTDTQYF
TGTGCCACCAGTGAACGGGGACAGAGGTGGGTCACAGATACGCAGTATTTT